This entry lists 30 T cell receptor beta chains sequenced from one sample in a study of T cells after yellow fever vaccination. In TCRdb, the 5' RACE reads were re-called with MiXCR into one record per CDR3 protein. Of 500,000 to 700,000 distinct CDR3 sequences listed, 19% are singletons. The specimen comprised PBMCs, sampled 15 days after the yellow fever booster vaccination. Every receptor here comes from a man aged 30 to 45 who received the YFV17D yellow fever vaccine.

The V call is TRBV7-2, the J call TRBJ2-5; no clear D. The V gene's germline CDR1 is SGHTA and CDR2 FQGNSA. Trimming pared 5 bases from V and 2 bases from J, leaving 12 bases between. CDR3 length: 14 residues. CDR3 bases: TGTGCCAGCAGCCGCCTGGGGTCTCAAGAGACCCAGTACTTC. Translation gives CASSRLGSQETQYF.

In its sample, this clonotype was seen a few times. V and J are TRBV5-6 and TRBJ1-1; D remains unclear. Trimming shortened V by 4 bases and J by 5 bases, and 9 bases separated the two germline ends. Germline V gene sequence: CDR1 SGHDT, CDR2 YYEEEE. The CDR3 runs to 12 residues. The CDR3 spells CASSVVLTEAFF. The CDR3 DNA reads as TGTGCCAGCAGCGTTGTCCTTACTGAAGCTTTCTTT.

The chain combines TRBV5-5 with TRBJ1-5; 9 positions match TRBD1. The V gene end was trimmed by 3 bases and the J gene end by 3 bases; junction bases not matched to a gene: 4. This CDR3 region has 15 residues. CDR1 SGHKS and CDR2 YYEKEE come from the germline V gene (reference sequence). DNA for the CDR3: TGTGCCAGCAGCTACGGACAGGGGAACAATCAGCCCCAGCATTTT. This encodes CASSYGQGNNQPQHF.

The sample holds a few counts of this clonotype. The CDR3: CAIGQQGYSPLHF. DNA of the CDR3: TGTGCCATCGGGCAACAGGGCTACTCACCCCTCCACTTT. V usage is TRBV10-3 and J usage is TRBJ1-6; TRBD1 is a possible D gene (6 bases). The CDR3 runs to 13 residues. V shed 8 bases and J shed 10 bases, with 15 bases lying between them. Germline loops: CDR1 ENHRY, CDR2 SYGVKD.

Here the CDR3 DNA reads TGCAGTGCGCGAACTAGCGGGAGTAACAATGAGCAGTTCTTC. This encodes CSARTSGSNNEQFF. The rearrangement links TRBV20-1 to TRBJ2-1, with TRBD2 matching over 11 bases. There are 14 residues in the CDR3. Germline assignment: CDR1 DFQATT and CDR2 SNEGSKA (reference sequence). The V and J ends lost 6 bases and 5 bases, in that order; junction bases with no gene match: 6.

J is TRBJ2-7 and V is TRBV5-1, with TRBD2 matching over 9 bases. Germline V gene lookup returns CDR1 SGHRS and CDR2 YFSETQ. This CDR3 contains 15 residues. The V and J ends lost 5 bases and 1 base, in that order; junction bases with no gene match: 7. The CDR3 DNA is TGCGCCAGCAGTCTTAGCGGGAGCCGTTCCTACGAGCAGTACTTC. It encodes CASSLSGSRSYEQYF.

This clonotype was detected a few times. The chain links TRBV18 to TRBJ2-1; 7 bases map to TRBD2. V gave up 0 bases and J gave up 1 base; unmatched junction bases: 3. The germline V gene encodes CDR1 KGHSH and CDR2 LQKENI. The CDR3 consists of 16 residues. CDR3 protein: CASSPPSGGSYNEQFF. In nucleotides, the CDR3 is TGTGCCAGCTCACCACCGTCGGGAGGTTCCTACAATGAGCAGTTCTTC.

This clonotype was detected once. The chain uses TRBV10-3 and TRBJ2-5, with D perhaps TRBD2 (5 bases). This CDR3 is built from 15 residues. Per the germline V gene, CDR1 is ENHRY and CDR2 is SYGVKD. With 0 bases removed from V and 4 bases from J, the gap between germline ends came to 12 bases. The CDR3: CAISESIVRGETQYF. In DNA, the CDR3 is TGTGCCATCAGTGAGTCGATTGTCCGGGGAGAGACCCAGTACTTC.

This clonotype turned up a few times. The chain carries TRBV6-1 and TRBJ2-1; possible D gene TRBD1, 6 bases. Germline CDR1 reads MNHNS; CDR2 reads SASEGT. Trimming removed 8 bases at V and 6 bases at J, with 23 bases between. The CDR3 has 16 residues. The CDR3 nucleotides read TGTGCCAGCCTTCAGGGGATGGGCCTTCTCTCCAATGAGCAGTTCTTC. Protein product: CASLQGMGLLSNEQFF.

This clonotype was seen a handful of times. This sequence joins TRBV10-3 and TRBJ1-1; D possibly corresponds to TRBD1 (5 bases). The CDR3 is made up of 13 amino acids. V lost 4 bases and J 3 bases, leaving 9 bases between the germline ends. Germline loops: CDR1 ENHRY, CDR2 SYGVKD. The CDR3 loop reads CAISAEGYTEAFF. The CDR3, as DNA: TGTGCCATCAGTGCGGAGGGGTACACTGAAGCTTTCTTT.

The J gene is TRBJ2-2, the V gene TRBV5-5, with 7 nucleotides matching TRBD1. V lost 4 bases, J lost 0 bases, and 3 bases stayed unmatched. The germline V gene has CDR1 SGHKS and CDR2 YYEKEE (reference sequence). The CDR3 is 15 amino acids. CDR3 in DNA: TGTGCCAGCAGCGGGGGACAGACGAACACCGGGGAGCTGTTTTTT. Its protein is CASSGGQTNTGELFF.

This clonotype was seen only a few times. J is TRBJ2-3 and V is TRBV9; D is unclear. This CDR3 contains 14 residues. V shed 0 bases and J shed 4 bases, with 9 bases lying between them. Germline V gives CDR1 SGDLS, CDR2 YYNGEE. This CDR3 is CASSVGLLADTQYF. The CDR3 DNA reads TGTGCCAGCAGCGTAGGATTACTGGCAGATACGCAGTATTTT.

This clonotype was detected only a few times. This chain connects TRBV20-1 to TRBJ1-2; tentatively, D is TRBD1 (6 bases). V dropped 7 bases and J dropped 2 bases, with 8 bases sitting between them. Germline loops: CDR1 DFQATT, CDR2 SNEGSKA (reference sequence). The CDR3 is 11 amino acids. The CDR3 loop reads CSVTGNYGYTF. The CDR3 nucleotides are TGCAGTGTGACAGGAAACTATGGCTACACCTTC.

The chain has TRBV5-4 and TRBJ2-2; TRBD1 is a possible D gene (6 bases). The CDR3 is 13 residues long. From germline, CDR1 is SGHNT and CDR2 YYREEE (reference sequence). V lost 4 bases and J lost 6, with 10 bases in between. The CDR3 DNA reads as TGTGCCAGCAGCAACAGGGTCTCCGGGGAGCTGTTTTTT. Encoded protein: CASSNRVSGELFF.

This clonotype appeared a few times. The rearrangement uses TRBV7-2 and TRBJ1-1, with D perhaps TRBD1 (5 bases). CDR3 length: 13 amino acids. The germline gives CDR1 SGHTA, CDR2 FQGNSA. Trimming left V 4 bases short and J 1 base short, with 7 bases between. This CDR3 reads CASSWGTNTEAFF. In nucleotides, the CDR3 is TGTGCCAGCAGCTGGGGCACGAACACTGAAGCTTTCTTT.

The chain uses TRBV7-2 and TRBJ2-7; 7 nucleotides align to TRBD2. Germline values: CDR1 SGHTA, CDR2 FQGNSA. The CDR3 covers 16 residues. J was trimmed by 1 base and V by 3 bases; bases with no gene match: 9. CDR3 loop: CASSLGGVTSSYEQYF. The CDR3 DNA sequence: TGTGCCAGCAGCTTGGGAGGGGTCACCTCATCCTACGAGCAGTACTTC.

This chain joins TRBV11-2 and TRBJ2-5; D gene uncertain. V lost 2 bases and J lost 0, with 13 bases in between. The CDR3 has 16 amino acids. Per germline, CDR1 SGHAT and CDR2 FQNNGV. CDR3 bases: TGTGCCAGCAGCTTACTAGGGATGAAGTACCAAGAGACCCAGTACTTC. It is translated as CASSLLGMKYQETQYF.

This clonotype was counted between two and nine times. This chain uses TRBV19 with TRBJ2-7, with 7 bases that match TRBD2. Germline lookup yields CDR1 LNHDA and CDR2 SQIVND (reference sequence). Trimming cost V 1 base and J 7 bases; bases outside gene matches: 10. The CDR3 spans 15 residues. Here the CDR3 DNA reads TGTGCCAGTAGTATAGGCGGGAGTGCACTACGGGAGCAGTACTTC. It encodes CASSIGGSALREQYF.

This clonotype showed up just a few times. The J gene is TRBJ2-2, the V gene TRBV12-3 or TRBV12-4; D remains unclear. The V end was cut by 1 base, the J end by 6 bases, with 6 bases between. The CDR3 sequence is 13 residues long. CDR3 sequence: CASSLVPPGELFF. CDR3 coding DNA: TGTGCCAGCAGTTTAGTGCCCCCCGGGGAGCTGTTTTTT.

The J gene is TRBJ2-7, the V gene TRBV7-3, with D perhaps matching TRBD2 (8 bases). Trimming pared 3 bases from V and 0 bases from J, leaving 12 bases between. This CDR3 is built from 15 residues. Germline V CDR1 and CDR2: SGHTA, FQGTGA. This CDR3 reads CASSLTGTSSYEQYF. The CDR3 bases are TGTGCCAGCAGCTTGACAGGGACTAGCTCCTACGAGCAGTACTTC.

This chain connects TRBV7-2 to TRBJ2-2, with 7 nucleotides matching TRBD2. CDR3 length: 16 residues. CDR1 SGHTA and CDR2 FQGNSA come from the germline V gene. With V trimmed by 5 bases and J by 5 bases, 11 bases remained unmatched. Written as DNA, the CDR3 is TGTGCCAGCAGCCCCCCAGCGGGAAGCCGAACCGGGGAGCTGTTTTTT. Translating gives CASSPPAGSRTGELFF.

The CDR3 DNA follows: TGCAGTGCTAGGACACAGGGTAGTTACGAGCAGTACTTC. Amino acid sequence: CSARTQGSYEQYF. The genes are TRBV20-1 and TRBJ2-7, with D maybe TRBD1 (6 bases). CDR1 DFQATT and CDR2 SNEGSKA come from the germline V gene (reference sequence). The CDR3 loop spans 13 amino acids. Trimming cost V 3 bases and J 4 bases, with 13 bases left between them.

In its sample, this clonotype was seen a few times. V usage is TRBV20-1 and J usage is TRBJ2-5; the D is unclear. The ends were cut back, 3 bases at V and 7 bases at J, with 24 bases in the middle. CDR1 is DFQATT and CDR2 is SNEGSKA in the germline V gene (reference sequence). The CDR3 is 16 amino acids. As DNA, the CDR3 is TGCAGTGCTAGCGTTCCCCTTCGGCCGTATGGTACGACCCAGTACTTC. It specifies CSASVPLRPYGTTQYF.

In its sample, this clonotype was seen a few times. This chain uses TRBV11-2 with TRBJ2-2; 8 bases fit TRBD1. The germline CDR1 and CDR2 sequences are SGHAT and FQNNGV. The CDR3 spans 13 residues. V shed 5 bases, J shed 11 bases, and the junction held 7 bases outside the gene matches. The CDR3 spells CASSPDRARELFF. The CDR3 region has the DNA TGTGCCAGCAGCCCGGACAGGGCCAGAGAGCTGTTTTTT.

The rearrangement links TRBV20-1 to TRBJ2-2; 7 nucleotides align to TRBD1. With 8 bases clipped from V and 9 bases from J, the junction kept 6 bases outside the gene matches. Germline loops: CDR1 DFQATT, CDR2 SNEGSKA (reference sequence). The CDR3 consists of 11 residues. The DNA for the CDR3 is TGCAGTAGGAACAGGGGTTGGGAGCTGTTTTTT. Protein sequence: CSRNRGWELFF.

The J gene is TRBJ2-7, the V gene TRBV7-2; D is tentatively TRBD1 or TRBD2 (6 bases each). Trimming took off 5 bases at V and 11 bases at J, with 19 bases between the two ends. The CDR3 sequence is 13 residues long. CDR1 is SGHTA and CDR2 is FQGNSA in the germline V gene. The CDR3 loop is CASSKDYPRGKYF. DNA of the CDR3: TGTGCCAGCAGCAAGGACTATCCGAGGGGGAAGTACTTC.

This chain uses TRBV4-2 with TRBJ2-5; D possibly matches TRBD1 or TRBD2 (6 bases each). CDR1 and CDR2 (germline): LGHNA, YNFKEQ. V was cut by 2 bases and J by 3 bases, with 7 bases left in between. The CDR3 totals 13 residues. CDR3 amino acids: CASSQRGEETQYF. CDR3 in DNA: TGTGCCAGCAGCCAAAGGGGGGAAGAGACCCAGTACTTC.

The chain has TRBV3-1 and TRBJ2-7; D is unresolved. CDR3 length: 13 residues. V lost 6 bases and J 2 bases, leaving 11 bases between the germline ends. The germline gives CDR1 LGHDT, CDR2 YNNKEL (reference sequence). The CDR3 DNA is TGTGCCAGCAGTTCTCAAACCCCCTACGAGCAGTACTTC. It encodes CASSSQTPYEQYF.

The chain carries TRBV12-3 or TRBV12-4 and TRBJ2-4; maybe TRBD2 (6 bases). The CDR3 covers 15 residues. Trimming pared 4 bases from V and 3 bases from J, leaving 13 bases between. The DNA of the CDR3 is TGTGCCAGCAGTTCCGGGCGGGGCGGCAAAAACATTCAGTACTTC. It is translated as CASSSGRGGKNIQYF.

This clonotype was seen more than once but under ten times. CDR3 amino acids: CASVPLAGGEQFF. DNA for the CDR3: TGTGCCAGCGTACCCTTAGCGGGCGGTGAGCAGTTCTTC. The chain carries TRBV6-1 and TRBJ2-1; TRBD2 matches 7 bases. There are 13 residues in the CDR3. Germline-derived CDR1 and CDR2 are MNHNS and SASEGT. Trimming cost V 8 bases and J 9 bases; bases outside gene matches: 10.